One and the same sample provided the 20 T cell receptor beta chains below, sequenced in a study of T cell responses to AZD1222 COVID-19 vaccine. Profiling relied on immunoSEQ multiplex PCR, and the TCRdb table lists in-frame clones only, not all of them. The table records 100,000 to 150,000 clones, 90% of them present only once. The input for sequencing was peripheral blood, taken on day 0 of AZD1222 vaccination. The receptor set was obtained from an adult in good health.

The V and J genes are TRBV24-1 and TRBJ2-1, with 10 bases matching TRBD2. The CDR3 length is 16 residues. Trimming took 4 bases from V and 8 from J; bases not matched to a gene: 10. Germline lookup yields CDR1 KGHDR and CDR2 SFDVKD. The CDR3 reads CATSDPGLAGEHEQFF. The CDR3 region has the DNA TGTGCCACCAGTGACCCTGGGCTAGCGGGAGAGCATGAGCAGTTCTTC.

DNA of the CDR3: TGTGCCTGGACCTCCCCCGGCGGCGGACAAATTTCACCCCTCCACTTT. This gives the protein CAWTSPGGGQISPLHF. This rearrangement joins TRBV30 to TRBJ1-6; a weak D match, TRBD1 (5 bases). Germline V gives CDR1 GTSNPN, CDR2 SVGIG (reference sequence). The length of the CDR3 is 16 residues. V lost 4 bases to trimming and J lost 9 bases, with 22 bases between them.

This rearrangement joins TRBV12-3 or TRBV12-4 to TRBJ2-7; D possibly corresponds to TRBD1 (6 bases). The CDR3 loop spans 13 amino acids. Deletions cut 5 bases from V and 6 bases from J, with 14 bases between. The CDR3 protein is CASSRLQGSEQYF. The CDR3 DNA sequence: TGTGCCAGCAGTCGCTTACAGGGATCCGAGCAGTACTTC.

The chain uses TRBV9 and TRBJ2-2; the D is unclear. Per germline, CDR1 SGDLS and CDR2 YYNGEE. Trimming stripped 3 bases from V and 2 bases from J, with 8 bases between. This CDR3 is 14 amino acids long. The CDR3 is CASSADLNTGELFF. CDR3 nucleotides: TGTGCCAGCAGCGCGGACCTTAACACCGGGGAGCTGTTTTTT.

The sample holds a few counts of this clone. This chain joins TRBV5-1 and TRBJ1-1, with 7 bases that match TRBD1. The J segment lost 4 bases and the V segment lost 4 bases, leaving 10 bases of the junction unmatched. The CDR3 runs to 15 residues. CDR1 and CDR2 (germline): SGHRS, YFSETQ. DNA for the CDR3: TGCGCCAGCAGCCCCCGCGGGGCAGGGGGCACTGAAGCTTTCTTT. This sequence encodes CASSPRGAGGTEAFF.

CDR3 amino acids: CAWSVKGWSYNEQFF. CDR3 DNA: TGTGCCTGGAGTGTAAAGGGGTGGTCCTACAATGAGCAGTTCTTC. The chain has TRBV30 and TRBJ2-1, with D perhaps matching TRBD1 (5 bases). The ends were cut back, 0 bases at V and 1 base at J, with 10 bases in the middle. In germline, CDR1 is GTSNPN, CDR2 SVGIG (reference sequence). The CDR3 is 15 residues long.

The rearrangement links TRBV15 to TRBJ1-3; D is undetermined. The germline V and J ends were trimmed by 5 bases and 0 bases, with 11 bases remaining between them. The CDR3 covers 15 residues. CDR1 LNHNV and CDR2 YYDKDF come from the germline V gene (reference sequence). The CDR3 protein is CATSSRGLSGNTIYF. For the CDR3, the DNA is TGTGCCACCAGCTCCCGAGGTCTCTCTGGAAACACCATATATTTT.

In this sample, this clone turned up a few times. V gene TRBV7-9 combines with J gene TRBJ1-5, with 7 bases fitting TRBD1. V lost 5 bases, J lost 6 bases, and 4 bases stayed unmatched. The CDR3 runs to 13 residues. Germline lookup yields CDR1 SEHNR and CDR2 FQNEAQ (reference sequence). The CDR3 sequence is CASSPEGAQPQHF. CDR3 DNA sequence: TGTGCCAGCAGCCCAGAGGGGGCTCAGCCCCAGCATTTT.

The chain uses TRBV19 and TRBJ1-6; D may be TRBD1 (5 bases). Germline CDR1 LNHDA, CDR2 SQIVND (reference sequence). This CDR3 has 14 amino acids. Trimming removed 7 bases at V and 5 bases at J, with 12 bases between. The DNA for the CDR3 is TGTGCCAGTACCCCGCGGGGGAATAATTCACCCCTCCACTTT. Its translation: CASTPRGNNSPLHF.

For the CDR3, the DNA is TGTGCCAGCAGCCCGGGGAGTCAAGAGCAGTTCTTC. Translated: CASSPGSQEQFF. The J gene is TRBJ2-1, the V gene TRBV6-5; a possible D gene is TRBD2 (5 bases). The CDR3 length is 12 residues. Germline values: CDR1 MNHEY, CDR2 SVGAGI. Between the trimmed V and J ends, which lost 6 bases and 10 bases, there was a span of 13 bases.

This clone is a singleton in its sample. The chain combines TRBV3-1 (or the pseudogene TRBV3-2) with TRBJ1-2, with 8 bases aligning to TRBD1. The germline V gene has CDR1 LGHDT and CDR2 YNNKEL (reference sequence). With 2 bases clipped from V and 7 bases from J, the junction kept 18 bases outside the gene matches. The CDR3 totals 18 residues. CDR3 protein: CASSQWGGDRPGSIGYTF. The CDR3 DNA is TGTGCCAGCAGCCAATGGGGGGGGGACAGGCCGGGCTCTATTGGCTACACCTTC.

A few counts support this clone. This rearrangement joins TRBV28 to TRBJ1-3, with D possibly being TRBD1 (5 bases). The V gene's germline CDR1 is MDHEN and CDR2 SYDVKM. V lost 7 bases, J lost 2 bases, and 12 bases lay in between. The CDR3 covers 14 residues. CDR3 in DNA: TGTGCCAGCATCCAGGGCGGTACTGGAAACACCATATATTTT. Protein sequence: CASIQGGTGNTIYF.

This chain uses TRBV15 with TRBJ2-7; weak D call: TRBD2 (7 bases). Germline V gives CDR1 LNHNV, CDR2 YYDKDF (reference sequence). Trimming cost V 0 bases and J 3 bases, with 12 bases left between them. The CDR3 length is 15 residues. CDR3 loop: CATSREAGHSYEQYF. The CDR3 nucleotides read TGTGCCACCAGCAGAGAAGCGGGACATAGCTACGAGCAGTACTTC.

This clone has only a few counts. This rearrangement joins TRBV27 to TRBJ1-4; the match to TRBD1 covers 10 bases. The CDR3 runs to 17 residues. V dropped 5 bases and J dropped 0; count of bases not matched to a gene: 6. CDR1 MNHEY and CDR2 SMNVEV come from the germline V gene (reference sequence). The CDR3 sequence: CASSPTGTGATNEKLFF. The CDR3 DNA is TGTGCCAGCAGTCCCACCGGGACAGGGGCAACTAATGAAAAACTGTTTTTT.

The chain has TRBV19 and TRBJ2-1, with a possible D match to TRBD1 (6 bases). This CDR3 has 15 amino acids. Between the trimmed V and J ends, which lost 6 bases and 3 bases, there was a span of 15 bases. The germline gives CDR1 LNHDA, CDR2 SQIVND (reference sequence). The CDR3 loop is CASSARTVLYNEQFF. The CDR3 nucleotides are TGTGCCAGTAGCGCAAGGACAGTTCTCTACAATGAGCAGTTCTTC.

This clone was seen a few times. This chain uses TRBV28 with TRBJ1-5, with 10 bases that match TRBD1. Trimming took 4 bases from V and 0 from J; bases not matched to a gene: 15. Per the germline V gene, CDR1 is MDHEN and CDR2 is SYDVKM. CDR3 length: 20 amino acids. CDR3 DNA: TGTGCCAGCAGTTCCGTTAAGGGACAGGGGACTTTGTATAGCAATCAGCCCCAGCATTTT. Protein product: CASSSVKGQGTLYSNQPQHF.

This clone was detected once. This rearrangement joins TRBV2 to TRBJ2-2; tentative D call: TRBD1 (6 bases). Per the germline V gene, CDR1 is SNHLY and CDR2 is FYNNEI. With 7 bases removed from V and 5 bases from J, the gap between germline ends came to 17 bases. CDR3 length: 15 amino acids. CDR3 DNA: TGTGCCAGCAATTTAGACAGGTCTTTGACCGGGGAGCTGTTTTTT. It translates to CASNLDRSLTGELFF.

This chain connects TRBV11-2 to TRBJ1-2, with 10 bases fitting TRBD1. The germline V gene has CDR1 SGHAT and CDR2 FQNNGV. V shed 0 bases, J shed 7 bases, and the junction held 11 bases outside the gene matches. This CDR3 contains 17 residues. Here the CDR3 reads CASSLEGSDRGRVGYTF. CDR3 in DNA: TGTGCCAGCAGCTTAGAGGGTAGCGACAGGGGGCGCGTTGGCTACACCTTC.

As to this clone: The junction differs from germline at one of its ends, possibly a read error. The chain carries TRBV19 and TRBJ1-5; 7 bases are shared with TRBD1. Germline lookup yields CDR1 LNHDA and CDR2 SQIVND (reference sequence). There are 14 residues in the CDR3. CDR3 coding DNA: TGTGCCAGTGGTATGACAGGGAAAAATCAGCCCCAGCATTTT. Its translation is CASGMTGKNQPQHF.

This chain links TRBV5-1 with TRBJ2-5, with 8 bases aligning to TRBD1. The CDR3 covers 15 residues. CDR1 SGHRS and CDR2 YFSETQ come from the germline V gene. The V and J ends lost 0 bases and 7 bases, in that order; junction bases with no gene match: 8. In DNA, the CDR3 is TGCGCCAGCAGCTTGGTCGAACAGGGGGGAGGGACCCAGTACTTC. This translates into CASSLVEQGGGTQYF. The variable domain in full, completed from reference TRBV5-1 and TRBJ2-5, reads KAGVTQTPRYLIKTRGQQVTLSCSPISGHRSVSWYQQTPGQGLQFLFEYFSETQRNKGNFPGRFSGRQFSNSRSEMNVSTLELGDSALYLCASSLVEQGGGTQYFGPGTRLLVL.